This T cell receptor beta chain appears in the sequencing data of a study of cytomegalovirus exposure and HLA in healthy donors. Study-wide findings and caveats: Most subjects' HLA-A and HLA-B alleles were reportedly predicted from TCR beta sequences. The study carried out a later analysis of TCR beta sequences. It associated some 15,000 of them with specific HLA alleles at a false discovery rate of 0.05.

In the PCR, 60 Vbeta and 13 Jbeta primers were used. Methods used by the authors: Later reanalysis found 70 million to 95 million unique TCR beta chains, around 10 million of them shared. The data were produced by immunoSEQ multiplex PCR, yet TCRdb's version contains in-frame clones alone and is incomplete. The V and J calls and clone size were taken over from that table, and D and trimming were inferred from the DNA. The sample consists of approximately 120,000 clones, about 80% of them appearing once. A word on this clone: Its antigen is as yet unknown.

This TCR was recovered from a middle-aged woman in good health and CMV-seropositive. Sequencing used PBMCs.

The CDR3 spells CASSLVAAGMNTEAFF. The CDR3 DNA reads TGTGCCAGCAGCTTAGTAGCGGCAGGGATGAACACTGAAGCTTTCTTT. The rearrangement uses TRBV7-2 and TRBJ1-1; TRBD1 is a possible D gene (5 bases). Trimming took off 1 base at V and 0 bases at J, with 12 bases between the two ends. Germline V gene sequence: CDR1 SGHTA, CDR2 FQGNSA. This CDR3 contains 16 residues.